Listed below are T cell receptor beta chains from one sample, sequenced in a study of Graves' ophthalmopathy and Graves' hyperthyroidism. TCRdb re-called the multiplex PCR reads through MiXCR, storing one row per CDR3 protein. The table records about 220,000 distinct CDR3 sequences, 20% to 25% of them present only once. Source material: peripheral blood. These receptors were obtained from a woman between 45 and 65 years old with Graves' ophthalmopathy. Both conserved end residues are part of each CDR3. A D gene is named only where the DNA matches it firmly. Not every row has a clone size; where given, it reads once, few, many or a size class.

CDR3 protein	CDR3 DNA	CDR3 length	D gene	clone size	V gene	J gene
CASSDNSPLHF	TGTGCCAGCAGTGATAATTCACCCCTCCACTTT	11	NA	many	TRBV6-1	TRBJ1-6
CASSAGRSQYEQYF	TGTGCCAGCAGTGCCGGACGGAGCCAATACGAGCAGTACTTC	14	NA	many	TRBV2	TRBJ2-7
CSASGLRAYEQYF	TGCAGTGCTAGCGGACTGAGGGCCTACGAGCAGTACTTC	13	NA	few	TRBV20-1	TRBJ2-7
CASSFGSKDYGYTF	TGTGCCAGCAGCTTCGGTTCCAAGGACTATGGCTACACCTTC	14	NA	NA	TRBV7-2	TRBJ1-2
CATSSNNFQRNLPQHF	TGTGCCACCAGCAGTAATAATTTCCAGAGGAACTTGCCCCAGCATTTT	16	NA	NA	TRBV15	TRBJ1-5
CAWSVPDNYGYTF	TGTGCCTGGAGTGTACCAGATAACTATGGCTACACCTTC	13	NA	many	TRBV30	TRBJ1-2
CASIGQGGNQPQHF	TGTGCCAGCATCGGACAGGGCGGAAATCAGCCCCAGCATTTT	14	TRBD1	many	TRBV12-3/TRBV12-4	TRBJ1-5
CASSSGQGKASGANVLTF	TGTGCCAGCAGCTCGGGACAGGGCAAAGCCTCTGGGGCCAACGTCCTGACTTTC	18	TRBD1	NA	TRBV11-3	TRBJ2-6
CASSEKVYGSSGNTIYF	TGTGCCAGCAGTGAAAAGGTTTACGGGAGCTCTGGAAACACCATATATTTT	17	NA	many	TRBV6-1	TRBJ1-3
CASSYSGSRSYEQYF	TGTGCCAGCAGCTACAGCGGGAGCCGCTCCTACGAGCAGTACTTC	15	TRBD2	many	TRBV7-2	TRBJ2-7
CASSLDPLEQYF	TGTGCCAGCAGCTTAGATCCCTTGGAGCAGTACTTC	12	NA	many	TRBV11-2	TRBJ2-7
CASSPPTPGNSPLHF	TGTGCCAGCTCACCCCCAACGCCGGGAAATTCACCCCTCCACTTT	15	NA	few	TRBV18	TRBJ1-6
CASSYSIYRDRGQRRDTEAFF	TGTGCCAGCAGTTACTCGATCTATAGGGACAGGGGGCAGAGGAGGGACACTGAAGCTTTCTTT	21	TRBD1	NA	TRBV6-2/TRBV6-3	TRBJ1-1
CASSPGTAASGELFF	TGTGCCAGCAGCCCCGGGACAGCCGCGTCCGGGGAGCTGTTTTTT	15	TRBD1	NA	TRBV7-2	TRBJ2-2
CASQGGINTGELFF	TGTGCCAGCCAAGGGGGGATAAACACCGGGGAGCTGTTTTTT	14	NA	many	TRBV28	TRBJ2-2
CAINGQGGRGAYEQYF	TGTGCCATCAATGGCCAGGGGGGCAGGGGAGCCTACGAGCAGTACTTC	16	NA	once	TRBV10-3	TRBJ2-7
CASTRGVQDYGYTF	TGTGCCAGCACCCGGGGGGTACAGGACTATGGCTACACCTTC	14	NA	NA	TRBV7-2	TRBJ1-2
CASRPGQAAYEQYF	TGTGCCAGCAGACCCGGACAGGCGGCCTACGAGCAGTACTTC	14	TRBD1	many	TRBV28	TRBJ2-7
CASDPAGGSYEQYF	TGTGCCAGCGACCCAGCGGGAGGCTCCTACGAGCAGTACTTC	14	TRBD2	many	TRBV6-5	TRBJ2-7
CASSSMTVGYTF	TGTGCCAGCAGCTCTATGACAGTGGGCTACACCTTC	12	NA	many	TRBV5-6	TRBJ1-2
CSVARVGLGEQYF	TGCAGCGTCGCCCGAGTAGGGTTGGGGGAGCAGTACTTC	13	NA	once	TRBV29-1	TRBJ2-7
CSRGGLSYGYTF	TGCTCACGAGGGGGTCTTAGCTATGGCTACACCTTC	12	NA	many	TRBV20-1	TRBJ1-2
CASSRQGAETQYF	TGTGCCAGCAGTAGACAGGGAGCAGAGACCCAGTACTTC	13	TRBD1	many	TRBV27	TRBJ2-5
CASSSGASNTEAFF	TGTGCCAGCAGTTCGGGAGCTTCGAACACTGAAGCTTTCTTT	14	NA	many	TRBV27	TRBJ1-1
CASSKAGEETQYF	TGTGCCAGCAGTAAAGCGGGAGAAGAGACCCAGTACTTC	13	TRBD2	many	TRBV2	TRBJ2-5
CASSSYWGSSYEQYF	TGTGCCAGCAGTTCCTACTGGGGAAGCTCCTACGAGCAGTACTTC	15	NA	many	TRBV28	TRBJ2-7
CASSLATSGGSTDTQYF	TGTGCCAGCAGCTTAGCGACTAGCGGAGGTAGCACAGATACGCAGTATTTT	17	TRBD2	many	TRBV5-6	TRBJ2-3
CASSVGQGQPQHF	TGTGCCAGCAGTGTGGGGCAGGGTCAGCCCCAGCATTTT	13	NA	NA	TRBV24-1	TRBJ1-5
CSAAGGVNTEAFF	TGCAGTGCGGCGGGTGGGGTGAACACTGAAGCTTTCTTT	13	NA	many	TRBV20-1	TRBJ1-1
CASSHPEGLPDREQFF	TGTGCCAGCAGCCATCCCGAGGGACTACCTGACAGGGAGCAGTTCTTC	16	NA	many	TRBV28	TRBJ2-1
CASSTGVQAGELFF	TGTGCCAGCAGTACAGGGGTTCAGGCCGGGGAACTGTTTTTT	14	TRBD1	many	TRBV27	TRBJ2-2
CATSDGLLETQYF	TGTGCCACCAGTGATGGACTCCTAGAGACCCAGTACTTC	13	NA	many	TRBV24-1	TRBJ2-5
CASSSTGGARTEAFF	TGTGCCAGTAGTTCCACTGGGGGGGCAAGGACTGAAGCTTTCTTT	15	NA	many	TRBV19	TRBJ1-1
CASSQEGLANYEQYF	TGTGCCAGCAGCCAAGAGGGACTAGCGAATTACGAGCAGTACTTC	15	TRBD2	few	TRBV3-1	TRBJ2-7
CASSSLAGGLSGETQYF	TGTGCCAGCAGCTCCTTAGCGGGGGGGCTATCAGGAGAGACCCAGTACTTC	17	TRBD2	NA	TRBV7-6	TRBJ2-5
CASSFFGSSYEQYF	TGTGCCAGCAGTTTTTTCGGCAGCTCCTACGAGCAGTACTTC	14	NA	many	TRBV28	TRBJ2-7
CASRGRKQPQHF	TGTGCCAGCAGGGGACGAAAGCAGCCCCAGCATTTT	12	NA	NA	TRBV6-1	TRBJ1-5
CATSYDSGANVLTF	TGTGCAACTTCTTACGACTCTGGGGCCAACGTCCTGACTTTC	14	NA	NA	TRBV30	TRBJ2-6
CARGGKGGDEQYF	TGTGCCAGAGGCGGTAAAGGGGGCGACGAGCAGTACTTC	13	TRBD1	many	TRBV2	TRBJ2-7
CASSSGLAGRTQETQYF	TGTGCCAGCAGTTCGGGACTAGCGGGAAGAACCCAAGAGACCCAGTACTTC	17	TRBD2	NA	TRBV2	TRBJ2-5
CASSLDPGLAAGELFF	TGTGCCAGCAGCTTAGACCCGGGACTAGCCGCCGGGGAGCTGTTTTTT	16	TRBD2	many	TRBV11-2	TRBJ2-2
CASSGLAGRGETQYF	TGTGCCAGCAGCGGACTAGCGGGAAGGGGAGAGACCCAGTACTTC	15	TRBD2	many	TRBV7-2	TRBJ2-5
CASKGTGTSKQFF	TGTGCCAGCAAAGGGACAGGCACCTCAAAGCAGTTCTTC	13	TRBD1	many	TRBV2	TRBJ2-1
CASSLWGAPSPQYF	TGTGCCAGCAGCTTATGGGGGGCACCTAGCCCCCAGTACTTC	14	NA	NA	TRBV7-2	TRBJ2-5
CASNPRVVGSAFF	TGTGCCAGCAATCCCCGGGTTGTCGGCTCAGCTTTCTTT	13	NA	many	TRBV6-1	TRBJ1-1
CASGTSEASPLHF	TGTGCTAGTGGTACGTCGGAGGCTTCACCCCTCCACTTT	13	NA	many	TRBV12-5	TRBJ1-6